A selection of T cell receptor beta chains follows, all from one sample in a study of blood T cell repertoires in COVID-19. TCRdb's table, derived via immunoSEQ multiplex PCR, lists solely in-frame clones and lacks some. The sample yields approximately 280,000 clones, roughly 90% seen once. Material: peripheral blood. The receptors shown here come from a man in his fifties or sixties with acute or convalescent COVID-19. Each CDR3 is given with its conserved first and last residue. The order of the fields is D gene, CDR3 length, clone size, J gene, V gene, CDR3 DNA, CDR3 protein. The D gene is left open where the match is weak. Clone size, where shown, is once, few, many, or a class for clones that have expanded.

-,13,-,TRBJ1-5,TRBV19,TGTGCCAGTAGTTATACGCGGAATCAGCCCCAGCATTTT,CASSYTRNQPQHF
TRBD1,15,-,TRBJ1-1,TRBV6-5,TGTGCCAGCAGTTACTCGAACAGGGGGGGAACTGAAGCTTTCTTT,CASSYSNRGGTEAFF
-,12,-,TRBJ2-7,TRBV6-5,TGTGCCAGCAGTTCAACTAGCACCGAGCAGTACTTC,CASSSTSTEQYF
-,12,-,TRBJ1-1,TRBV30,TGTGCCTGGATGAGGGAGAACACTGAAGCTTTCTTT,CAWMRENTEAFF
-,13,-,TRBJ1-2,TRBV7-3,TGTGCCAGCAGCCCCCGGGGGTCTAATGGCTACACCTTC,CASSPRGSNGYTF
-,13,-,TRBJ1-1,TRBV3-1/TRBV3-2,TGTGCCAGCAGCCAAGGGGGCTGGACTGAAGCTTTCTTT,CASSQGGWTEAFF
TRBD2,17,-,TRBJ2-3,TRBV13,TGTGCCAGCAGCTTAGGCCGGGAGGACGGGGGCACAGATACGCAGTATTTT,CASSLGREDGGTDTQYF
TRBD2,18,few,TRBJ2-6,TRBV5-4,TGTGCCAGCTCTGGCTCGGGGGGGCGCCGCTCTGGGGCCAACGTCCTGACTTTC,CASSGSGGRRSGANVLTF
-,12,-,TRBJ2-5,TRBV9,TGTGCCAGCAGCGTAGGCGGGGAGACCCAGTACTTC,CASSVGGETQYF
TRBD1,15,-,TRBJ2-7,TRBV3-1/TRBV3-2,TGTGCCAGCAGCTTCCTCGACGACAGGGATAGCGAGCAGTACTTC,CASSFLDDRDSEQYF
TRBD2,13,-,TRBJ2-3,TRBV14,TGTGCCAGCAGCCTACTAGCGACAGATACGCAGTATTTT,CASSLLATDTQYF
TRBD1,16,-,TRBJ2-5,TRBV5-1,TGCGCCAGCAGCTTGCGCCCAGGACAGGGGGGGGAGACCCAGTACTTC,CASSLRPGQGGETQYF
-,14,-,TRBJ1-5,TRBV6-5,TGTGCCAGCAGGACAGTGAATAGCAATCAGCCCCAGCATTTT,CASRTVNSNQPQHF
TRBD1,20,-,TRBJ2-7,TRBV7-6,TGTGCCAGCAGCTTAGCCGAACCGGGACAGGGTAGGGTGACCGCCTACGAGCAGTACTTC,CASSLAEPGQGRVTAYEQYF
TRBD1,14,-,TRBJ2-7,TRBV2,TGTGCCAGCAGTGAGGGGACAGAGAACTACGAGCAGTACTTC,CASSEGTENYEQYF
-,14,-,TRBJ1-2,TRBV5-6,TGTGCCAGCAGCTTGTACAGGGAGAGCTATGGCTACACCTTC,CASSLYRESYGYTF
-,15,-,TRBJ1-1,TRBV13,TGTGCCAGCAGCTTAGGAGACGGAGGGTTAACTGAAGCTTTCTTT,CASSLGDGGLTEAFF
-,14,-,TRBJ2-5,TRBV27,TGTGCCAGCAGTTCTACTTGGGCCCAAGAGACCCAGTACTTC,CASSSTWAQETQYF
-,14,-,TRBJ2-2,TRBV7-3,TGTGCCAGCAGCCAAAATTGGCAGACCGGGGAGCTGTTTTTT,CASSQNWQTGELFF
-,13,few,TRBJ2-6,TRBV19,TGTGCCAGTAGTATAATGGCAGCCAACGTCCTGACTTTC,CASSIMAANVLTF
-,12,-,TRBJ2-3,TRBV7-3,TGTGCCAGCAGCTTCGGGACAGATACGCAGTATTTT,CASSFGTDTQYF
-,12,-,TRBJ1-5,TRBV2,TGTGCCAGCGCCTCGGGCAATCAGCCCCAGCATTTT,CASASGNQPQHF
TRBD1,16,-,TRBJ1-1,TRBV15,TGTGCCACCAGCAGAGATCAGGCCAGGGGGAAGTCTGAAGCTTTCTTT,CATSRDQARGKSEAFF
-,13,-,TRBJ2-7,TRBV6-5,TGTGCCACCAGGAGGGCTAACTCCTACGAGCAGTACTTC,CATRRANSYEQYF
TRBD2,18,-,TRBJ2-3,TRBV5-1,TGCGCCAGCAGCTTGGAGGCTAGCGGGGGGACAAGCACAGATACGCAGTATTTT,CASSLEASGGTSTDTQYF
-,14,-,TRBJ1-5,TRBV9,TGTGCCAGCAGCGCCGCTTGGGGGGATCAGCCCCAGCATTTT,CASSAAWGDQPQHF
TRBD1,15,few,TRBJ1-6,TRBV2,TGTGCCAGCAGTCGGGACAGTTTCATTGGTTCACCCCTCCACTTT,CASSRDSFIGSPLHF
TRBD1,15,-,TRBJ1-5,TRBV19,TGTGCCAGTAGTAGGGGGACAGGGGGAAATCAGCCCCAGCATTTT,CASSRGTGGNQPQHF
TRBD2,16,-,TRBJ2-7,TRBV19,TGTGCCAGTAGTATAGTTAGCGGGACGGTCCGATACGAGCAGTACTTC,CASSIVSGTVRYEQYF
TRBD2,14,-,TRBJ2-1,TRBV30,TGTGCCTGTGGACTAGCGGGGACCTACAATGAGCAGTTCTTC,CACGLAGTYNEQFF
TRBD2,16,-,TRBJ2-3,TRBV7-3,TGTGCCAGCAGCCCCCGGCCAGCGGGGATGGGGGATACGCAGTATTTT,CASSPRPAGMGDTQYF
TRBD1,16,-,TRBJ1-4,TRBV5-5,TGTGCCAGCAGCTCCCCTCTGAAGGGACAGGGAGGAAAACTGTTTTTT,CASSSPLKGQGGKLFF
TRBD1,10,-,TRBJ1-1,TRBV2,TGTGCCAGCAGGGACAGGGAAGCTTTCTTT,CASRDREAFF
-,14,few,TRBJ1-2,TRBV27,TGTGCCAGCAGTTCCCGTCGGGTTAACTATGGCTACACCTTC,CASSSRRVNYGYTF
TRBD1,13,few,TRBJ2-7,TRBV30,TGTGCCTGGAGTGTTGGACAGGTCTACGAGCAGTACTTC,CAWSVGQVYEQYF
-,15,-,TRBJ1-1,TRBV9,TGTGCCAGCAGCGCCGTCGGGGGGTGGAACACTGAAGCTTTCTTT,CASSAVGGWNTEAFF
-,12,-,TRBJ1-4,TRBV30,TGTGCCTGGAGTGTATCGGTTGAAAAACTGTTTTTT,CAWSVSVEKLFF
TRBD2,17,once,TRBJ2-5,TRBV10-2,TGCGCCAGCAGGGGGGGGACTAGCGGGGGGCCCGAAGAGACCCAGTACTTC,CASRGGTSGGPEETQYF
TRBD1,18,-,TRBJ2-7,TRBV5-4,TGTGCCAGCAGCCGTATGATGGGACAGGGGTCCCCCTCCTACGAGCAGTACTTC,CASSRMMGQGSPSYEQYF
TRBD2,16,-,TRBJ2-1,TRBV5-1,TGCGCCAGCAGCCGAGTCGCTAGCGGGGTTCATAATGAGCAGTTCTTC,CASSRVASGVHNEQFF
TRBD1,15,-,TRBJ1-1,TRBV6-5,TGTGCCAGCCTACCGATGACAGGGGGCGTGGATGAAGCTTTCTTT,CASLPMTGGVDEAFF
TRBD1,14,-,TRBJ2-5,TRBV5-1,TGCGCCAGCAGCGACGGACAGGGCTCCTCGACCCAGTACTTC,CASSDGQGSSTQYF
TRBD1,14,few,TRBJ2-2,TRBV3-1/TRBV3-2,TGTGCCAGCAGCCGCGGACAGGGGTCCGGGGAGCTGTTTTTT,CASSRGQGSGELFF
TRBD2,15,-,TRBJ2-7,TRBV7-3,TGTGCCAGCAGCCCCTCGGGGGGGGGAGCATACGAGCAGTACTTC,CASSPSGGGAYEQYF
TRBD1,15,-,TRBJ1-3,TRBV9,TGTGCCAGCAGCGTTGGCAGGGGGACGATAGACACCATATATTTT,CASSVGRGTIDTIYF
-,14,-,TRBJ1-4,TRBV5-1,TGCGCCAGCAGCTTGGCAGGGCCTAATGAAAAACTGTTTTTT,CASSLAGPNEKLFF
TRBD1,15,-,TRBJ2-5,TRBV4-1,TGCGCCAGCAGCCAAGGGACAGGGGCATGGGAGACCCAGTACTTC,CASSQGTGAWETQYF
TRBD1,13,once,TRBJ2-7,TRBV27,TGTGCCAGCAGTCCGGGACAGGCTTATGAGCAGTACTTC,CASSPGQAYEQYF
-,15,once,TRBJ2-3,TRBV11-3,TGTGCCAGCAGCTTAGCCCCGGTTAGCACAGATACGCAGTATTTT,CASSLAPVSTDTQYF
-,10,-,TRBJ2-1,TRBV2,TGTGCCAGCAGTGGGCCCCAGCAGTTCTTC,CASSGPQQFF
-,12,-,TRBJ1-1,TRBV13,TGTGCCAGCAGCTTCCAGAACACTGAAGCTTTCTTT,CASSFQNTEAFF
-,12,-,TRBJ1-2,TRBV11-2,TGTGCCAGCCGGGACACCTACTATGGCTACACCTTC,CASRDTYYGYTF
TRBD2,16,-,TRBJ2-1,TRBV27,TGTGCCAGCAGTTTACTCGGCAGGGAGGGAAACAGTGAGCAGTTCTTC,CASSLLGREGNSEQFF
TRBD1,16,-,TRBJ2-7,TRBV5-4,TGTGCCAGCAGCGATGGGTGGACAGGGAAGGCGCACGAGCAGTACTTC,CASSDGWTGKAHEQYF
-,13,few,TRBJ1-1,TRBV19,TGTGCCAGTAGTCCAGCGCAGAACACTGAAGCTTTCTTT,CASSPAQNTEAFF
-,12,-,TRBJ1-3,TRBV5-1,TGCGCCAGTCACGGAGGAGGAAACACCATATATTTT,CASHGGGNTIYF